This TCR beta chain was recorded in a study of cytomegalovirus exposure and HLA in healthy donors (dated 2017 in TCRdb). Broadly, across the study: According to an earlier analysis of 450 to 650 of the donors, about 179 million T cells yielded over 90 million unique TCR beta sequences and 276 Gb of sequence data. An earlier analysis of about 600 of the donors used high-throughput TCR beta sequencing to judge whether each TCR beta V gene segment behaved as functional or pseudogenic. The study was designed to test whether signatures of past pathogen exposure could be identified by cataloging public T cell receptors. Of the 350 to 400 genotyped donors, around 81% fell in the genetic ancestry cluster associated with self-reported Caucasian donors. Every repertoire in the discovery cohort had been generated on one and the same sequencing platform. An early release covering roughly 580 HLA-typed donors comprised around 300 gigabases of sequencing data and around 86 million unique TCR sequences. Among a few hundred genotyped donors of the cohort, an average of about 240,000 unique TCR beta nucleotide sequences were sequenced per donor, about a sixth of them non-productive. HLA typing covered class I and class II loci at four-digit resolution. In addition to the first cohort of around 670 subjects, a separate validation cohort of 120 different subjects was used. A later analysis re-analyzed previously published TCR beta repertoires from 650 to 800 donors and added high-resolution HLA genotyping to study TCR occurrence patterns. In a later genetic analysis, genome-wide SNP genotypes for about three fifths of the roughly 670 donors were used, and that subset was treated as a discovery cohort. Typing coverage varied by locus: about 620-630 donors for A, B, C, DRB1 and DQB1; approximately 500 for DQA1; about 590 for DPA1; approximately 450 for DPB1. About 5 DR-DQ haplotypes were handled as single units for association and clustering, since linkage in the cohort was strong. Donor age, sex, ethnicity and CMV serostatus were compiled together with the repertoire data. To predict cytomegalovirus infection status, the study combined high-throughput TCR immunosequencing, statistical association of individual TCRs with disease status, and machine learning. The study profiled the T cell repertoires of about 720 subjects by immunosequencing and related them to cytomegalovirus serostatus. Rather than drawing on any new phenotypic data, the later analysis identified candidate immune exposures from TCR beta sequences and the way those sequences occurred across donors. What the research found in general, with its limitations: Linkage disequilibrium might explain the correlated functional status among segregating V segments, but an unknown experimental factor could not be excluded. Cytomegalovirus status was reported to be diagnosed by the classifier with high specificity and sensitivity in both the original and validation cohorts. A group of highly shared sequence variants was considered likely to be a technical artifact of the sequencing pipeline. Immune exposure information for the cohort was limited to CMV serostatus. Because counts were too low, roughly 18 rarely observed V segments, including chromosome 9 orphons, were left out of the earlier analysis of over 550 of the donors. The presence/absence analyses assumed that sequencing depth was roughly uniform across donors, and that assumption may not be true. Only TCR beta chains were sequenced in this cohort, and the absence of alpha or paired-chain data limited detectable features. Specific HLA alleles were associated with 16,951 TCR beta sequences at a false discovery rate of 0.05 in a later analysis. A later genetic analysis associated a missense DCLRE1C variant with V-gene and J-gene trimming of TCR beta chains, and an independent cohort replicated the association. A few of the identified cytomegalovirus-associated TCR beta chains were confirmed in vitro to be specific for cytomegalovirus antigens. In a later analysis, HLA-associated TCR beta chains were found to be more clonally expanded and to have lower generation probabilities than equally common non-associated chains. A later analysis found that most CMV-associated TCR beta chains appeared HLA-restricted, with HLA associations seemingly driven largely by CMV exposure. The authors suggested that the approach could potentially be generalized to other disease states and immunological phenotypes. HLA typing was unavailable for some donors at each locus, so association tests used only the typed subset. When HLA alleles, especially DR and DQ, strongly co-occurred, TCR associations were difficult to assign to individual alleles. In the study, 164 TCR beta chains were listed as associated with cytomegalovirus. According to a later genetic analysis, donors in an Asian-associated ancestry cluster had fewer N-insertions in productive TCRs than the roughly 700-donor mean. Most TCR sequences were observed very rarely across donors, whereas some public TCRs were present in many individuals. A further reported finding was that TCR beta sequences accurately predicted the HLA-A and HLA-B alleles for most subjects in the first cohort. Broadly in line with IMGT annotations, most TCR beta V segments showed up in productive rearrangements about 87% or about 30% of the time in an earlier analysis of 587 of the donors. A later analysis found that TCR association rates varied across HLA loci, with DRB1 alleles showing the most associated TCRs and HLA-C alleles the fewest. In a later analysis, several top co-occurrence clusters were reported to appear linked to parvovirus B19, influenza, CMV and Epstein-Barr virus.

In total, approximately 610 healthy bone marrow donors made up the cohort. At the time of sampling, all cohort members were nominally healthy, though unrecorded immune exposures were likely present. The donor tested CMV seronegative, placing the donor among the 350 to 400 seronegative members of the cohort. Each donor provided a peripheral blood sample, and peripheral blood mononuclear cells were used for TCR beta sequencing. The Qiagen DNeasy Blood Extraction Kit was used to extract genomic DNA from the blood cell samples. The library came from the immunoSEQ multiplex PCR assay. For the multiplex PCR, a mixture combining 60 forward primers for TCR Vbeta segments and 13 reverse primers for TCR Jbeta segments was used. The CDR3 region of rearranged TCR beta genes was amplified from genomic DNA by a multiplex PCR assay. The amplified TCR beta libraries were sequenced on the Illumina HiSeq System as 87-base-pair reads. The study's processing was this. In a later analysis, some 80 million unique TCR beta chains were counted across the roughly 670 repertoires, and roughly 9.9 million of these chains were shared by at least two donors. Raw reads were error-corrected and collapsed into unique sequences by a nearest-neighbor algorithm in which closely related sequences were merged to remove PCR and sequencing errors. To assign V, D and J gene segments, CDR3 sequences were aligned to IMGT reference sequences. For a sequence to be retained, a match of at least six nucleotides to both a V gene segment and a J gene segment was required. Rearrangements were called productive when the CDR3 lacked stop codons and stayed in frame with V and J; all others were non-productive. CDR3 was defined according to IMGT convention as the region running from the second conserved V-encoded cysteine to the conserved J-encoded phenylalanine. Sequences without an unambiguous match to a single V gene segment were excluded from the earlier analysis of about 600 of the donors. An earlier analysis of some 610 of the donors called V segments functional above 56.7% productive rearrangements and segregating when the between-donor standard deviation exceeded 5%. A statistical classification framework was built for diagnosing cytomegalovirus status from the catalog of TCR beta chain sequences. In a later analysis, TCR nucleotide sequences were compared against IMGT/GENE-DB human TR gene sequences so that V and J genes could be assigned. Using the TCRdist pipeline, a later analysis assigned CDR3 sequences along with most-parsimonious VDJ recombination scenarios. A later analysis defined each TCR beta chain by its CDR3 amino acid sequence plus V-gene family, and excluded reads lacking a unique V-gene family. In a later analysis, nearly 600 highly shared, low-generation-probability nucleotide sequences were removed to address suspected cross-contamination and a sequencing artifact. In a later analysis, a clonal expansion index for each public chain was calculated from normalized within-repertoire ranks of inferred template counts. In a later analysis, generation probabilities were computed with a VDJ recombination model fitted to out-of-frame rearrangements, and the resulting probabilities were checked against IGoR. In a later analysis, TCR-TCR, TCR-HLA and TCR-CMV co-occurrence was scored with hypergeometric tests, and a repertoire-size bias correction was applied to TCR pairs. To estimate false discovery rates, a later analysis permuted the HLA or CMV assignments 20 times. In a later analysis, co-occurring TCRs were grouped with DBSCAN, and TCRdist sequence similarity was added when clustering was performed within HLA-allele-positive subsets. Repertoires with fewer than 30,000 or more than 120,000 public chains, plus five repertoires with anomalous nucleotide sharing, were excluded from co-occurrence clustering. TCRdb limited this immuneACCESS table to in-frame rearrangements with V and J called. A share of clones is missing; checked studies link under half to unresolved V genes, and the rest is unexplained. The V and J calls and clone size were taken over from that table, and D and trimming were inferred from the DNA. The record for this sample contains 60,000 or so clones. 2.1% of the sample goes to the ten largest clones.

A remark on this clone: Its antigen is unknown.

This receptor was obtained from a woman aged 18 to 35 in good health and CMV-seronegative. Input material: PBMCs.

The DNA sequence is as follows: TGTGCCAGTAGCCTTATGGCTGATTGGGAGACCCAGTACTTC. It encodes CASSLMADWETQYF. The chain links TRBV19 with TRBJ2-5; no D gene can be assigned with confidence. Per the germline V gene (reference sequence), LNHDA is the CDR1 and SQIVND is the CDR2. The CDR3, from cysteine to phenylalanine, totals 14 residues. Here the CDR3 DNA is all that survives: 42 bases in frame from base 1. The junction carries 16 bases between V and J, which are trimmed by 6 bases and 5 bases respectively.